Each of the 13 T cell receptor beta chains below was sequenced from the same sample in a study of cytomegalovirus exposure and HLA in healthy donors. With 60 Vbeta and 13 Jbeta primers, the PCR was carried out. Produced via immunoSEQ multiplex PCR; TCRdb's table is partial and in-frame only. The data show roughly 190,000 clones, 60% to 85% seen once. Sample: PBMCs. These receptor sequences come from a young woman in good health and CMV-seronegative.

The chain has TRBV27 and TRBJ1-1; D gene ambiguous. The germline V gene encodes CDR1 MNHEY and CDR2 SMNVEV (reference sequence). The V end lost 8 bases, the J end lost 1 base, and 14 bases lay between the germline ends. The CDR3 totals 14 residues. Here the CDR3 reads CASQLRPQNTEAFF. The CDR3 region has the DNA TGTGCCAGCCAACTGAGGCCGCAGAACACTGAAGCTTTCTTT.

J is TRBJ1-1 and V is TRBV7-6; D unresolved. Trimming took off 5 bases at V and 6 bases at J, with 13 bases between the two ends. The CDR3 spans 13 residues. The V gene's germline CDR1 is SGHVS and CDR2 FNYEAQ. The CDR3 loop is CASSLGPTAEAFF. The CDR3 region has the DNA TGTGCCAGCAGCCTAGGTCCCACAGCTGAAGCTTTCTTT.

In this sample, this clone turned up a few times. The chain joins TRBV10-2 to TRBJ2-3, with 7 bases aligning to TRBD2. The junction had 10 bases not matched to a gene; V was cut back by 6 bases and J by 1 base. This CDR3 has 16 amino acids. CDR1 and CDR2 from the germline V gene are WSHSY and SAAADI. The CDR3 loop reads CASRILANAGTDTQYF. The CDR3 DNA follows: TGCGCCAGCAGGATACTAGCGAATGCCGGCACAGATACGCAGTATTTT.

The gene calls are TRBV7-7 and TRBJ2-1; D is undetermined. V shed 2 bases and J shed 7 bases, with 18 bases lying between them. Germline CDR1 and CDR2: SSHAT and FNYEAQ (reference sequence). This CDR3 comprises 16 residues. For the CDR3, the DNA is TGTGCCAGCAGCTTACAAGTGACTTATCCCTTGAATGAGCAGTTCTTC. Translating it yields CASSLQVTYPLNEQFF.

The chain carries TRBV2 and TRBJ2-7; D uncertain. The V end lost 7 bases, the J end lost 3 bases, and 13 bases lay between the germline ends. Germline CDR1 is SNHLY and CDR2 is FYNNEI. The CDR3 has 13 amino acids. The CDR3 spells CASNFESDYEQYF. In DNA, the CDR3 is TGTGCCAGCAACTTCGAGAGTGACTACGAGCAGTACTTC.

This clone has more than one count but fewer than ten. J is TRBJ2-2 and V is TRBV10-1; 11 bases line up with TRBD2. The V and J ends lost 6 bases and 4 bases, in that order; junction bases with no gene match: 7. Germline loops: CDR1 WNHNN, CDR2 SYGVQD (reference sequence). The CDR3 totals 16 residues. CDR3 sequence (DNA): TGCGCCAGCAGCAGACTAGCGGGAACGGTCACCGGGGAGCTGTTTTTT. It is translated as CASSRLAGTVTGELFF.

V usage is TRBV28 and J usage is TRBJ1-1; D remains unclear. V was pared by 6 bases and J by 2 bases, with 13 bases between. Per the germline V gene, CDR1 is MDHEN and CDR2 is SYDVKM. The CDR3 extends over 14 amino acids. The CDR3 region is CASRSGLGNTEAFF. The CDR3 DNA reads TGTGCCAGCAGATCGGGGTTAGGAAACACTGAAGCTTTCTTT.

The chain uses TRBV19 and TRBJ1-1; 8 bases match TRBD1. There are 15 residues in the CDR3. V shed 6 bases and J 0 bases; nucleotides not matched to a gene: 6. Germline lookup yields CDR1 LNHDA and CDR2 SQIVND (reference sequence). CDR3 nucleotides: TGTGCCAGTAGGGTGTTGGACAGGGTGAACACTGAAGCTTTCTTT. Amino acid sequence: CASRVLDRVNTEAFF.

V and J are TRBV2 and TRBJ2-6; no reliable D call. The length of the CDR3 is 13 residues. V was cut by 8 bases and J by 0 bases, with 5 bases left in between. Germline CDR1 and CDR2: SNHLY and FYNNEI. The DNA for the CDR3 is TGTGCCAGCTCCTACTCTGGGGCCAACGTCCTGACTTTC. It translates to CASSYSGANVLTF.

The chain couples TRBV7-3 to TRBJ2-3, with 10 bases lining up with TRBD2. The CDR3 covers 18 residues. CDR1 and CDR2 from the germline V gene are SGHTA and FQGTGA. J was trimmed by 2 bases and V by 5 bases; bases with no gene match: 13. The CDR3 DNA sequence: TGTGCCAGCAGCCACCGGGGAGTCCTAGCGGGAGTCACAGATACGCAGTATTTT. Amino acid sequence: CASSHRGVLAGVTDTQYF.

This clone was picked up a small number of times. The J gene is TRBJ2-7, the V gene TRBV30; TRBD1 matches 7 bases. The V and J ends lost 5 bases and 7 bases, in that order; junction bases with no gene match: 11. Germline V gives CDR1 GTSNPN, CDR2 SVGIG (reference sequence). This CDR3 has 13 amino acids. The CDR3 DNA sequence: TGTGCCTGGGGTGGTGAGGGGGCAAATGAGCAGTACTTC. It yields the protein CAWGGEGANEQYF.

The V gene is TRBV28, the J gene TRBJ1-6; perhaps TRBD1 as D (6 bases). CDR3 size: 14 residues. V was shortened by 7 bases and J by 11 bases, with 18 bases between the two germline ends. The germline V gene has CDR1 MDHEN and CDR2 SYDVKM. The CDR3 protein is CASTPHRDWAPLHF. In DNA form, the CDR3 reads TGTGCCAGCACCCCCCACAGGGATTGGGCACCCCTCCACTTT.

There are a few counts of this clone. The CDR3 sequence is CASSTSRGLAGVLETQYF. The CDR3 DNA is TGTGCCAGCTCAACTTCCCGGGGACTAGCGGGAGTTTTAGAGACCCAGTACTTC. The chain recombines TRBV27 with TRBJ2-5, with 14 bases identical to TRBD2. CDR3 length: 18 residues. The germline CDR1 and CDR2 sequences are MNHEY and SMNVEV (reference sequence). The junction had 15 bases not matched to a gene; V was cut back by 8 bases and J by 4 bases.